The clone carrying this T cell receptor beta chain has a handful of counts. Its antigen is unknown. This sample stems from a study of T-cell memory formation after mild COVID-19. At the level of the study: TCR clusters were mostly confined to one donor each.

One entry per CDR3 protein, called by TCRdb with MiXCR from the 5' RACE reads. The sample consists of some 68,000 distinct CDR3 sequences, approximately 15% of them appearing once. This CDR3 spans 16 amino acids. The germline V gene encodes CDR1 MGHRA and CDR2 YSYEKL. Trimming removed 0 bases from V and 0 bases from J, with 9 bases in between. Findings and caveats of the study: There were some responding clones in pre-infection memory, which suggested that cross-reactive memory had joined.

The receptor comes from an adult woman who had mild COVID-19 (a few samples of this study predate the infection). Cell type and time point are not known. Material for sequencing was PBMCs or a T cell subset sorted from them (not recorded which). The chain joins TRBV4-1 to TRBJ1-5; D possibly corresponds to TRBD1 (6 bases). The CDR3 region has the DNA TGCGCCAGCAGCCAAGAGGGACACGTTAGCAATCAGCCCCAGCATTTT. Protein: CASSQEGHVSNQPQHF.